This note documents a single TCR beta chain sequence. Its cognate antigen is unknown. The approximately 120-subject validation cohort, separate from the approximately 670-subject first cohort, included the donors. This sample is drawn from a study of cytomegalovirus exposure and HLA in healthy donors. Whole-study context: The 130 or so validation repertoires, a later analysis reported, used the same platform as the approximately 670 repertoires from the first cohort. Study conclusions and caveats: Specific recognition of CMV antigens was confirmed in vitro for a few chains (all CMV-associated). The study designated 150 or so TCR beta chains cytomegalovirus-associated.

This CDR3 has 14 amino acids. The ends lost 3 bases at V and 4 bases at J; junction bases unmatched: 7. Looked up from germline, CDR1 is SQVTM and CDR2 is ANQGSEA. The data were produced by immunoSEQ multiplex PCR, yet TCRdb's version contains in-frame clones alone and is incomplete. The table lists about 180,000 clones, approximately 81% of them singletons. Sequenced sample: PBMCs. The chain links TRBV29-1 to TRBJ2-3; 7 bases are shared with TRBD2. The origin of this receptor is a man aged 18 to 30 in good health and CMV-seropositive. The CDR3 DNA reads TGCAGCGTTGATGCGGGAGATCTCGCAGATACGCAGTATTTT. Translated, it gives CSVDAGDLADTQYF.